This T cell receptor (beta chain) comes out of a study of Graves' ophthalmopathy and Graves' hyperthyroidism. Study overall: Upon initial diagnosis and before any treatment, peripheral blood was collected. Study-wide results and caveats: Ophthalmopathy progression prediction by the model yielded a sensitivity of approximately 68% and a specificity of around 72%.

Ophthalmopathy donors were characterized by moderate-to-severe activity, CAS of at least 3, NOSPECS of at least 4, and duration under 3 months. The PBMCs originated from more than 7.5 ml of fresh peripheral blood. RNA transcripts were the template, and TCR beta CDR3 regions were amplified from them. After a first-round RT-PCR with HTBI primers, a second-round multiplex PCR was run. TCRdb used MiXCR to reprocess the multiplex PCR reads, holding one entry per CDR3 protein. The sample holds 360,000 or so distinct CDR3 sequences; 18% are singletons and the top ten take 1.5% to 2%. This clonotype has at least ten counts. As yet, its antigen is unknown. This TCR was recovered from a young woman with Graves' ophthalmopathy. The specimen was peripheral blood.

The CDR3 sequence: CASSSGSACRAFF. CDR3 coding DNA: TGTGCCAGCAGCTCCGGCTCAGCCTGCAGAGCTTTCTTT. The rearrangement joins TRBV12-3 or TRBV12-4 to TRBJ1-1; D remains ambiguous. V lost 6 bases and J 10 bases, leaving 18 bases between the germline ends. The CDR3 runs to 13 residues.